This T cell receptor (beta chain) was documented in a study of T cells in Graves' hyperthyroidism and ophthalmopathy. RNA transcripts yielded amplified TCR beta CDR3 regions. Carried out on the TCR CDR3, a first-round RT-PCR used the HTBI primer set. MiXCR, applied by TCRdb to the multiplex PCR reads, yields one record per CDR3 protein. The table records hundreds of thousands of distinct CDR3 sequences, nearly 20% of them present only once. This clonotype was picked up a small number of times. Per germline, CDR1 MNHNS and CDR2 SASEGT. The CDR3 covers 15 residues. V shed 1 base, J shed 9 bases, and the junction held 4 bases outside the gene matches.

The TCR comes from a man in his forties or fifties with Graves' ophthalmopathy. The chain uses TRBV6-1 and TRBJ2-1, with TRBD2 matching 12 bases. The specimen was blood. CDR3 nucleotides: TGTGCCAGCAGTGAAGTGTGGACTAGCGGGATTGAGCAGTTCTTC. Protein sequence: CASSEVWTSGIEQFF.